This entry is about one T cell receptor beta chain. Its specificity is unknown. CD45RO negativity and positive selection for CCR7 defined naive CD8 cells, a population that excluded terminally differentiated effector memory CD45RA+ cells. Produced via immunoSEQ multiplex PCR; TCRdb's table is partial and in-frame only. This table has roughly 650,000 clones, about 96% appearing once. The data were taken from a study of shared clonotypes between healthy human individuals. Study as a whole: Donors consisted of two women and three men between 18 and 49. Broader study findings: It was observed that approximately 5% of naive CD4 clonotypes were shared across a few donors.

This sequence was found in a woman aged 30 to 39 in good health. Sequencing used naive CD8+ T cells sorted from blood.

For the CDR3, the DNA is TGTGCCAGCAGTGAAAGGGGGGCGAACACTGAAGCTTTCTTT. Translated, it gives CASSERGANTEAFF. The rearrangement links TRBV2 to TRBJ1-1; tentative D call: TRBD1 (6 bases). The CDR3 sequence is 14 residues long. The germline V gene has CDR1 SNHLY and CDR2 FYNNEI. The V and J ends lost 2 bases and 1 base respectively, with 8 bases between them.